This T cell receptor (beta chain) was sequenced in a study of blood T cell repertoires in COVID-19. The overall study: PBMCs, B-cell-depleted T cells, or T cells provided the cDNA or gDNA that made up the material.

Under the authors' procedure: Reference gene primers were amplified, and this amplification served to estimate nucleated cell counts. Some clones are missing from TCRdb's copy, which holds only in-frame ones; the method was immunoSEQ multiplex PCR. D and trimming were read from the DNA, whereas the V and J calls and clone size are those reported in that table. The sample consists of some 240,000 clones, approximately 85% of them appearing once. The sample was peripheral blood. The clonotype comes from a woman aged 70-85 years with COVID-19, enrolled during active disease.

This CDR3 is CASSLQGSFYEQYF. CDR3 coding DNA: TGTGCCAGCAGCTTGCAGGGTTCTTTCTACGAGCAGTACTTC. V and J are TRBV5-4 and TRBJ2-7; the D gene is possibly TRBD1 (5 bases). V shed 1 base and J shed 3 bases, with 11 bases lying between them. CDR3 length equals 14 residues. The V gene's germline CDR1 is SGHNT and CDR2 YYREEE (reference sequence).